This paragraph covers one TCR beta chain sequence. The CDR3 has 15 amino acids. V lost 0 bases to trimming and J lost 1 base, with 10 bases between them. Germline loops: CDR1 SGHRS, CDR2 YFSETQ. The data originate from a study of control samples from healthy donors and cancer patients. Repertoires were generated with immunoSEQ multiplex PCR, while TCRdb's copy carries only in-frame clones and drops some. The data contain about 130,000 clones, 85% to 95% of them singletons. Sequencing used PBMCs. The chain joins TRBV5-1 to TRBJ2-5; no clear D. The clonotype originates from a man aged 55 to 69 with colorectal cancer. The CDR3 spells CASSLAGQFQETQYF. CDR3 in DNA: TGCGCCAGCAGCTTGGCAGGCCAGTTCCAAGAGACCCAGTACTTC.